This T cell receptor (beta chain) was captured by sequencing in a study of T-cell memory formation after mild COVID-19. This clonotype was seen a handful of times. This CDR3 is built from 13 residues. V was clipped by 3 bases and J by 5 bases; unmatched bases: 3. Germline CDR1 reads SEHNR; CDR2 reads FQNEAQ (reference sequence). From the 5' RACE reads, TCRdb called clonotypes with MiXCR, one entry per CDR3 protein. The sample lists about 600,000 distinct CDR3 sequences, approximately 21% seen once, with 7.5% to 9.5% in the top ten. The sequenced material came from PBMCs or a T cell subset sorted from them (not recorded which). The rearrangement uses TRBV7-9 and TRBJ1-1; 7 bases align to TRBD1. The sequence came from an adult woman who had mild COVID-19 (a few samples of this study predate the infection). Cell type and time point are not known. The CDR3 sequence: CASSFWDRTEAFF. CDR3 nucleotide sequence: TGTGCCAGCAGCTTCTGGGACAGAACTGAAGCTTTCTTT. The full variable domain, with the rest looked up from reference TRBV7-9 and TRBJ1-1, is DTGVSQNPRHKITKRGQNVTFRCDPISEHNRLYWYRQTLGQGPEFLTYFQNEAQLEKSRLLSDRFSAERPKGSFSTLEIQRTEQGDSAMYLCASSFWDRTEAFFGQGTRLTVV.